These 25 T cell receptor beta chains came from one sample sequenced in a study of T cell repertoires in cytomegalovirus infection. No antigen is known for these receptors. MiXCR, applied by TCRdb to the reads, yields one record per CDR3 protein. This sample has 200,000 to 250,000 distinct CDR3 sequences, with roughly two fifths found just once. The source was CD8+ T cells from cultured PBMCs, collected from culture after CMV antigen stimulation. These receptors all come from a human donor in good health (CMV status not recorded). Some clones in this sample may be carry-over from other donors' samples.

This clonotype was detected only a few times. The gene calls are TRBV19 and TRBJ1-5; D is perhaps TRBD1 (6 bases). V was trimmed by 9 bases and J by 1 base, leaving 13 bases between them. The CDR3 has 14 residues. Germline V gene lookup returns CDR1 LNHDA and CDR2 SQIVND (reference sequence). The CDR3 reads CASRGAQSNQPQHF. The CDR3, as DNA: TGTGCCAGCAGGGGAGCGCAAAGCAATCAGCCCCAGCATTTT.

This chain uses TRBV11-2 with TRBJ1-2; unclear D gene. Between the trimmed V and J ends, which lost 5 bases and 3 bases, there was a span of 13 bases. This CDR3 comprises 14 residues. Germline values: CDR1 SGHAT, CDR2 FQNNGV. In nucleotides, the CDR3 is TGTGCCAGCAGCCACGTGGTAGCTGACTATGGCTACACCTTC. Amino acids: CASSHVVADYGYTF.

This CDR3 reads CASIPSEFAGAFSNTGELFF. The CDR3 DNA follows: TGTGCCAGCATCCCCTCGGAGTTTGCCGGGGCCTTTTCGAACACCGGGGAGCTGTTTTTT. This chain links TRBV28 with TRBJ2-2; TRBD1 or TRBD2 may be the D gene (5 bases each). CDR3 length equals 20 residues. CDR1 and CDR2 (germline): MDHEN, SYDVKM. V was clipped by 7 bases and J by 0 bases, with 27 bases between them.

The sample holds a few counts of this clonotype. The rearrangement joins TRBV27 to TRBJ2-7; tentative D call: TRBD2 (5 bases). The germline V gene encodes CDR1 MNHEY and CDR2 SMNVEV (reference sequence). The CDR3 is 14 amino acids. V was shortened by 5 bases and J by 3 bases, with 14 bases between the two germline ends. The CDR3: CASSLDGIGYEQYF. CDR3 nucleotides: TGTGCCAGCAGTCTGGACGGGATCGGCTACGAGCAGTACTTC.

This chain links TRBV5-1 with TRBJ1-2, with 9 bases aligning to TRBD1. V shed 3 bases, J shed 2 bases, and the junction held 5 bases outside the gene matches. The CDR3 is 15 amino acids. Germline-derived CDR1 and CDR2 are SGHRS and YFSETQ. The CDR3: CASSSGQGFNYGYTF. The CDR3 DNA follows: TGCGCCAGCAGCTCGGGACAGGGCTTCAACTATGGCTACACCTTC.

This clonotype came up once. J is TRBJ2-2 and V is TRBV11-3, with D tentatively TRBD2 (6 bases). This CDR3 comprises 15 residues. The V end lost 5 bases, the J end lost 6 bases, and 16 bases lay between the germline ends. Per germline, CDR1 SGHNT and CDR2 YENEEA. The DNA for the CDR3 is TGTGCCAGCAGCCCTGGGGGGATCTCTCCCGGGGAGCTGTTTTTT. This gives the protein CASSPGGISPGELFF.

This clonotype was counted between two and nine times. DNA of the CDR3: TGTGCCATCAGTGACAGCAGCTTCTATGGCTACACCTTC. Protein product: CAISDSSFYGYTF. V is TRBV10-3 and J is TRBJ1-2; D unresolved. The V end lost 3 bases, the J end lost 4 bases, and 9 bases lay between the germline ends. The CDR3 has 13 amino acids. CDR1 is ENHRY and CDR2 is SYGVKD in the germline V gene.

The chain uses TRBV5-6 and TRBJ2-1; 8 bases line up with TRBD2. Germline V gene sequence: CDR1 SGHDT, CDR2 YYEEEE. V lost 4 bases to trimming and J lost 6 bases; unmatched junction nucleotides: 9. The CDR3 length is 15 residues. CDR3 residues: CASSPGREGPNEQFF. In nucleotides, the CDR3 is TGTGCCAGCAGCCCGGGCCGGGAGGGTCCCAATGAGCAGTTCTTC.

The chain uses TRBV12-3 or TRBV12-4 and TRBJ1-6; 8 bases map to TRBD1. The CDR3 spans 16 residues. J was trimmed by 4 bases and V by 7 bases; bases with no gene match: 9. CDR3 DNA sequence: TGTGCCAGCACCTTACAGGGGGAATCTTATAATTCACCCCTCCACTTT. The encoded protein is CASTLQGESYNSPLHF.

The chain is built from TRBV19 and TRBJ1-5; TRBD1 is a possible D gene (5 bases). This CDR3 has 16 amino acids. CDR1 is LNHDA, CDR2 SQIVND, per germline (reference sequence). The V and J ends lost 7 bases and 2 bases respectively, with 18 bases between them. This chain's CDR3 is CASIPRGGVGNQPQHF. The CDR3 region has the DNA TGTGCCAGTATTCCCCGGGGAGGGGTAGGCAATCAGCCCCAGCATTTT. The full variable domain, with the rest looked up from reference TRBV19 and TRBJ1-5, is DGGITQSPKYLFRKEGQNVTLSCEQNLNHDAMYWYRQDPGQGLRLIYYSQIVNDFQKGDIAEGYSVSREKKESFPLTVTSAQKNPTAFYLCASIPRGGVGNQPQHFGDGTRLSIL.

The chain is built from TRBV11-2 and TRBJ2-5; 8 bases are a match to TRBD1. The CDR3 is made up of 15 amino acids. The junction had 7 bases not matched to a gene; V was cut back by 5 bases and J by 2 bases. Germline lookup yields CDR1 SGHAT and CDR2 FQNNGV. For the CDR3, the DNA is TGTGCCAGCAGCCGGACAGGGATGGAGCAAGAGACCCAGTACTTC. Its translation is CASSRTGMEQETQYF.

The gene calls are TRBV6-1 and TRBJ2-2; D is perhaps TRBD1 or TRBD2 (5 bases each). Between the trimmed V and J ends, which lost 6 bases and 0 bases, there was a span of 11 bases. This CDR3 contains 15 residues. Per the germline V gene, CDR1 is MNHNS and CDR2 is SASEGT. In nucleotides, the CDR3 is TGTGCCAGCAGCGGGGCGGGCGCGAACACCGGGGAGCTGTTTTTT. It specifies CASSGAGANTGELFF.

This sequence joins TRBV19 and TRBJ2-7, with 10 nucleotides matching TRBD1. This CDR3 is 14 amino acids long. Germline V lookup: CDR1 LNHDA, CDR2 SQIVND (reference sequence). The ends lost 3 bases at V and 3 bases at J; junction bases unmatched: 2. The CDR3, as DNA: TGTGCCAGTAGTATCCGGGACAGGGGCTACGAGCAGTACTTC. Translating it yields CASSIRDRGYEQYF.

This clonotype was observed at least ten times. The V and J genes are TRBV7-2 and TRBJ2-3, with a weak D call TRBD2 (5 bases). Per germline, CDR1 SGHTA and CDR2 FQGNSA. V was trimmed by 5 bases and J by 2 bases, leaving 11 bases between them. This CDR3 spans 14 amino acids. The CDR3 nucleotides read TGTGCCAGCAGCCGGGGAAGGTTCACAGATACGCAGTATTTT. Encoded protein: CASSRGRFTDTQYF.

Notes on this clonotype: Being one base from a much bigger clone, this may be a read error. The chain uses TRBV7-3 and TRBJ2-1, with TRBD1 matching over 7 bases. This CDR3 is 15 amino acids long. Germline values: CDR1 SGHTA, CDR2 FQGTGA. The CDR3: CARSLRQGIYDEQFF. In DNA form, the CDR3 reads TGTGCCAGAAGCTTAAGACAGGGAATTTACGATGAGCAGTTCTTC. The whole variable domain, filled in from reference TRBV7-3 and TRBJ2-1, reads GAGVSQTPSNKVTEKGKYVELRCDPISGHTALYWYRQSLGQGPEFLIYFQGTGAADDSGLPNDRFFAVRPEGSVSTLKIQRTERGDSAVYLCARSLRQGIYDEQFFGPGTRLTVL.

This clonotype was observed at least ten times. The chain joins TRBV7-2 to TRBJ2-1, with 10 positions matching TRBD2. CDR3 length: 15 amino acids. In germline, CDR1 is SGHTA, CDR2 FQGNSA. After removal of 3 bases from V and 7 bases from J, the junction contained 6 bases not matched to a gene. The CDR3 spells CASSFWASGSNEQFF. As DNA, the CDR3 is TGTGCCAGCAGCTTCTGGGCTAGCGGGAGTAATGAGCAGTTCTTC.

The chain employs TRBV7-9 and TRBJ1-2; unclear D gene. V was clipped by 3 bases and J by 4 bases, with 15 bases between them. The CDR3 runs to 15 residues. CDR1 and CDR2 from the germline V gene are SEHNR and FQNEAQ (reference sequence). CDR3 DNA sequence: TGTGCCAGCAGCTTCGGTAGTTCATCTGGCTATGGCTACACCTTC. This codes for CASSFGSSSGYGYTF.

The V call is TRBV7-2, the J call TRBJ2-7, with no clear D. The V end lost 5 bases, the J end lost 1 base, and 6 bases lay between the germline ends. The CDR3 is 12 residues long. In germline, CDR1 is SGHTA, CDR2 FQGNSA. The CDR3 is CASSANSYEQYF. Written as DNA, the CDR3 is TGTGCCAGCAGCGCCAATTCCTACGAGCAGTACTTC. Full variable domain (missing parts from reference TRBV7-2 and TRBJ2-7): GAGVSQSPSNKVTEKGKDVELRCDPISGHTALYWYRQSLGQGLEFLIYFQGNSAPDKSGLPSDRFSAERTGGSVSTLTIQRTQQEDSAVYLCASSANSYEQYFGPGTRLTVT.

Regarding this clonotype: At one end, the junction sequence differs from germline, possibly due to a read error. This chain connects TRBV4-1 to TRBJ1-6; weak D call: TRBD1 (6 bases). Germline CDR1 MGHRA, CDR2 YSYEKL. CDR3 length: 16 amino acids. The CDR3 protein is CASSQGGWGPHSPLHF. The DNA of the CDR3 is TGTGCCAGCAGCCAAGGAGGATGGGGGCCGCATTCACCCCTCCACTTT.

This chain connects TRBV20-1 to TRBJ2-7; 7 bases map to TRBD1. The CDR3 covers 15 residues. CDR1 is DFQATT, CDR2 SNEGSKA, per germline (reference sequence). V dropped 0 bases and J dropped 0; count of bases not matched to a gene: 5. The CDR3 nucleotides read TGCAGTGCTAGAGATCAGGGACAGAGCTCCTACGAGCAGTACTTC. Translated: CSARDQGQSSYEQYF.

V is TRBV4-1 and J is TRBJ2-7, with TRBD1 matching over 10 bases. The CDR3 totals 17 residues. The ends lost 1 base at V and 5 bases at J; junction bases unmatched: 11. CDR1 is MGHRA, CDR2 YSYEKL, per germline. CDR3 nucleotide sequence: TGCGCCAGCAGCCAAGGCGAGACAGGGGGCGCTTACGACGAGCAGTACTTC. Protein: CASSQGETGGAYDEQYF.

This sequence joins TRBV5-4 and TRBJ1-5; tentatively, D is TRBD1 (6 bases). The CDR3 is made up of 16 amino acids. Germline lookup yields CDR1 SGHNT and CDR2 YYREEE (reference sequence). V lost 2 bases to trimming and J lost 2 bases, with 14 bases between them. CDR3 in DNA: TGTGCCAGCAGCTTAGGCAGGGGCGGTGGCAATCAGCCCCAGCATTTT. The encoded protein is CASSLGRGGGNQPQHF.

The chain recombines TRBV2 with TRBJ1-2; 11 bases are shared with TRBD1. Germline values: CDR1 SNHLY, CDR2 FYNNEI. The CDR3 extends over 15 amino acids. V was pared by 0 bases and J by 5 bases, with 2 bases of the junction left unmatched. CDR3 bases: TGTGCCAGCAGTGAAGCCTGGGACAGGGGGTATGGCTACACCTTC. It specifies CASSEAWDRGYGYTF.

A word on this clonotype: The junction departs from germline at one end; a sequencing error may be responsible. The CDR3 region is CSSSDRGPSGGSHAYNEQFF. The CDR3 DNA is TGTTCCAGCAGTGATCGAGGGCCTAGCGGGGGGTCCCACGCCTACAATGAGCAGTTCTTC. This rearrangement joins TRBV2 to TRBJ2-1; TRBD2 agrees at 11 bases. This CDR3 contains 20 residues. Per the germline V gene, CDR1 is SNHLY and CDR2 is FYNNEI.

This clonotype was seen many times. This rearrangement joins TRBV7-6 to TRBJ2-7, with 9 bases matching TRBD1. V was clipped by 2 bases and J by 4 bases; unmatched bases: 15. This CDR3 comprises 18 residues. Per germline, CDR1 SGHVS and CDR2 FNYEAQ. The CDR3 sequence: CASSLTAPTGGAKYEQYF. The CDR3 region has the DNA TGTGCCAGCAGCTTAACCGCCCCTACAGGGGGCGCGAAGTACGAGCAGTACTTC.